This entry is about one T cell receptor beta chain. Its antigen remains unidentified. Per-base quality was not reported, and no clone a single base away is much larger than it. The cohort comprised around 690 healthy bone marrow donors. At the time of sampling, every cohort member was nominally healthy, though immune exposures that went unrecorded were likely present. The donor was CMV seronegative and was included in the group of about 400 seronegative cohort members. Each donor provided a peripheral blood sample, and peripheral blood mononuclear cells were used for TCR beta sequencing. The Qiagen DNeasy Blood Extraction Kit was used to extract genomic DNA from the blood cell samples. Library prep was done by the immunoSEQ multiplex PCR assay. For the multiplex PCR, a mixture combining 60 forward primers for TCR Vbeta segments and 13 reverse primers for TCR Jbeta segments was used. The CDR3 region of rearranged TCR beta genes was amplified from genomic DNA by a multiplex PCR assay. The amplified TCR beta libraries were sequenced on the Illumina HiSeq System as 87-base-pair reads. The authors' pipeline ran thus. A later analysis counted approximately 84 million unique TCR beta chains across the 650 to 700 repertoires, and approximately 11 million of these chains were shared by at least two donors. Raw reads were error-corrected and collapsed into unique sequences by a nearest-neighbor algorithm in which closely related sequences were merged to remove PCR and sequencing errors. Alignment of CDR3 sequences to IMGT reference sequences was used to assign V, D and J gene segments. For a sequence to be retained, at least a six-nucleotide match to both a V gene segment and a J gene segment was required. A rearrangement counted as productive if the CDR3 had no stop codons and remained in frame with V and J, and every other rearrangement counted as non-productive. CDR3 was defined according to IMGT convention as the region running from the second conserved V-encoded cysteine to the conserved J-encoded phenylalanine. In an earlier analysis of approximately 590 of the donors, sequences lacking an unambiguous match to a single V gene segment were excluded. An earlier analysis of 500 to 600 of the donors classified V segments as functional when productive rearrangements were above 56.7% and as segregating when the standard deviation between donors was above 5%. To diagnose cytomegalovirus status from the catalog of TCR beta chain sequences, a statistical classification framework was built. V and J gene assignment, in a later analysis, came from comparing TCR nucleotide sequences with IMGT/GENE-DB human TR gene sequences. A later analysis assigned CDR3 sequences and most-parsimonious VDJ recombination scenarios with the TCRdist pipeline. In a later analysis, each TCR beta chain was defined by its CDR3 amino acid sequence together with its V-gene family, and reads without a unique V-gene family were excluded. In a later analysis, nearly 600 highly shared, low-generation-probability nucleotide sequences were removed to address suspected cross-contamination and a sequencing artifact. A later analysis calculated a clonal expansion index for each public chain from normalized within-repertoire ranks of inferred template counts. A later analysis computed generation probabilities with a VDJ recombination model fitted to out-of-frame rearrangements, and checked the results against IGoR. In a later analysis, hypergeometric tests were used to score TCR-TCR, TCR-HLA and TCR-CMV co-occurrence, with a repertoire-size bias correction applied to TCR pairs. A later analysis estimated false discovery rates by permuting HLA or CMV assignments 20 times. In a later analysis, co-occurring TCRs were grouped using DBSCAN, and TCRdist sequence similarity was added for clustering within HLA-allele-positive subsets. For co-occurrence clustering, repertoires with fewer than 30,000 or more than 120,000 public chains were excluded, along with 5 or 6 repertoires with anomalous nucleotide sharing. TCRdb obtained this table from immuneACCESS and retained in-frame rearrangements with V and J assigned. These tables miss some clones; where compared with another copy, unresolved V genes account for less than half of the shortfall, and the remainder is unexplained. D and trimming were read from the DNA, whereas the V and J calls and clone size are those reported in that table. This sample comprises under 200,000 clones, over 60% of them detected only once. The ten largest clonotypes hold approximately 3.1% of the sample.

This sample is drawn from a study of cytomegalovirus exposure and HLA in healthy donors listed by TCRdb under 2017. As for the study more broadly: An earlier analysis of 587 of the donors reported 276 Gb of sequence data and 100 million to 120 million unique TCR beta sequences obtained from 150 million to 200 million T cells. The study was designed to test whether signatures of past pathogen exposure could be identified by cataloging public T cell receptors. Because of strong linkage in the cohort, a handful of DR-DQ haplotypes were treated as single units for association and clustering. Typing coverage varied by locus: roughly 620-630 donors for A, B, C, DRB1 and DQB1; approximately 500 for DQA1; more than 600 for DPA1; around 490 for DPB1. Besides the first cohort of around 700 subjects, a separate validation cohort made up of roughly 130 different subjects was used. Donor age, sex, ethnicity and CMV serostatus were compiled together with the repertoire data. Among roughly 370 genotyped donors of the cohort, an average of approximately 250,000 unique TCR beta nucleotide sequences were sequenced per donor, about a sixth of them non-productive. To predict cytomegalovirus infection status, the study combined high-throughput TCR immunosequencing, statistical association of individual TCRs with disease status, and machine learning. Roughly 290 gigabases of sequencing data and 75 million to 85 million unique TCR sequences made up an early release that covered several hundred HLA-typed donors. Class I and class II HLA loci were covered by the typing at four-digit resolution. In the later analysis, no new phenotypic data were used to find candidate immune exposures; instead, reliance was placed on TCR beta sequences and their occurrence across donors. Using immunosequencing, the study profiled T cell repertoires from roughly 650 subjects and related those repertoires to cytomegalovirus serostatus. In a later genetic analysis, genome-wide SNP genotypes for about 55% of the roughly 700 donors were used, and that subset was treated as a discovery cohort. All discovery cohort repertoires had been generated using a single sequencing platform. To decide whether each TCR beta V gene segment behaved as functional or pseudogenic, an earlier analysis of nearly 600 of the donors relied on high-throughput TCR beta sequencing. A later analysis re-examined previously published TCR beta repertoires from more than 650 donors and added high-resolution HLA genotyping to investigate patterns of TCR occurrence. Of the roughly 400 genotyped donors, about 80% fell in the genetic ancestry cluster associated with self-reported Caucasian donors. Paper-wide results and their limitations: In a later genetic analysis, fewer N-insertions in productive TCRs were reported among donors in an Asian-associated ancestry cluster than the approximately 710-donor mean. A group of highly shared sequence variants was considered likely to be a technical artifact of the sequencing pipeline. Correlated functional status among segregating V segments might reflect linkage disequilibrium, but an unknown experimental factor could not be ruled out. While some public TCRs were present in many individuals, most TCR sequences turned up only very rarely across donors. At a false discovery rate of 0.05, a later analysis linked some 17,000 TCR beta sequences to specific HLA alleles. The cohort was sequenced for TCR beta chains only, and without alpha or paired-chain data the features that could be detected were limited. Broadly in line with IMGT annotations, most TCR beta V segments showed up in productive rearrangements about 90% or about 30% of the time in an earlier analysis of a few hundred of the donors. In a later analysis, most CMV-associated TCR beta chains were found to appear HLA-restricted, with HLA associations seemingly driven largely by CMV exposure. When HLA alleles, especially DR and DQ, strongly co-occurred, attributing TCR associations to individual alleles was difficult. The study listed approximately 160 TCR beta chains as associated with cytomegalovirus. In a later genetic analysis, a missense DCLRE1C variant was associated with V-gene and J-gene trimming of TCR beta chains, and the association was replicated in an independent cohort. Roughly uniform sequencing depth across donors was assumed in presence/absence analyses, although this assumption may not hold. According to the authors, the approach could potentially be generalized to other disease states and immunological phenotypes. In vitro tests confirmed that a few of the cytomegalovirus-associated TCR beta chains recognize cytomegalovirus antigens. Because HLA typing was unavailable for some donors at each locus, only the typed subset was used in association tests. The classifier was reported to diagnose cytomegalovirus status with high specificity and sensitivity in both the original cohort and the validation cohort. Some IMGT-functional V segments, including TRBV6-2 and TRBV6-3, could not be distinguished by the 87-base-pair reads and were therefore excluded. A later analysis reported that several top co-occurrence clusters appeared linked to parvovirus B19, influenza, CMV and Epstein-Barr virus. Immune exposure information for the cohort was limited to CMV serostatus. The earlier analysis of almost 600 of the donors excluded 15 to 20 rarely observed V segments, including chromosome 9 orphons, because counts were too low. In a later analysis, the rate of TCR association differed among HLA loci, with DRB1 alleles having the most associated TCRs and HLA-C alleles having the fewest. A further reported finding was that TCR beta sequences accurately predicted the HLA-A and HLA-B alleles for most subjects in the first cohort. A later analysis found that HLA-associated TCR beta chains were more clonally expanded and had lower generation probabilities than equally common non-associated chains.

Ends trimmed: V by 3 bases, J by 3 bases; bases unmatched to a gene: 10. The germline V gene provides CDR1 KGHSH and CDR2 LQKENI. The CDR3 covers 17 residues, taking in both the cysteine and the phenylalanine. Only the CDR3 portion is preserved as DNA: 51 bases, with reading frame beginning at the first base. The chain links TRBV18 with TRBJ1-3; 8 nucleotides in the junction match TRBD1. Sequenced sample: PBMCs. The source of this sequence is a woman between 35 and 50 years old in good health and CMV-seronegative. The nucleotides are TGTGCCAGCTCACCCAACGGACAGGGTGAAGGTGGAAACACCATATATTTT. It is translated as CASSPNGQGEGGNTIYF.